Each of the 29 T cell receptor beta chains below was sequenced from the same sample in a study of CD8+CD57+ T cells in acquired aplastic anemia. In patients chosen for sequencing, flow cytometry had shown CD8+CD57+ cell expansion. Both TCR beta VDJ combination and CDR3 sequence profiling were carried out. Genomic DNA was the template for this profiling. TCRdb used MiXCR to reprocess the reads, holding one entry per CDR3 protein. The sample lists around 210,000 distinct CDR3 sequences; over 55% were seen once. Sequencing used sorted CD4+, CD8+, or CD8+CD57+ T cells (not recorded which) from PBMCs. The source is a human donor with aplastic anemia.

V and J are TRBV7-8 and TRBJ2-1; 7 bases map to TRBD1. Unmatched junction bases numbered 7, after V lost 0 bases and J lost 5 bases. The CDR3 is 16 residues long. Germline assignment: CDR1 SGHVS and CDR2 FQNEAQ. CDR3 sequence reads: CASSLAGGQGDNEQFF. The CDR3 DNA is TGTGCCAGCAGCTTAGCCGGCGGCCAGGGGGACAATGAGCAGTTCTTC.

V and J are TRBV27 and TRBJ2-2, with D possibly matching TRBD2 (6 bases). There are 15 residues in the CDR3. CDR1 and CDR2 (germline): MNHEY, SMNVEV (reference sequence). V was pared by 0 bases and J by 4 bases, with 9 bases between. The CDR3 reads CASSLSGGATGELFF. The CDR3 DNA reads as TGTGCCAGCAGTTTATCGGGCGGGGCCACCGGGGAGCTGTTTTTT.

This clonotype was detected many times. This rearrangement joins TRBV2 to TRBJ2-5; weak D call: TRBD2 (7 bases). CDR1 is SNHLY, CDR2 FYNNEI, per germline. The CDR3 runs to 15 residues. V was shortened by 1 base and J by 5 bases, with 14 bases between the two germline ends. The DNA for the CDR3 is TGTGCCAGCAGTGAAGATTTGGGGGGGGCGGAGACCCAGTACTTC. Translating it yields CASSEDLGGAETQYF. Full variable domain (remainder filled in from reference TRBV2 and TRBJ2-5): EPEVTQTPSHQVTQMGQEVILRCVPISNHLYFYWYRQILGQKVEFLVSFYNNEISEKSEIFDDQFSVERPDGSNFTLKIRSTKLEDSAMYFCASSEDLGGAETQYFGPGTRLLVL.

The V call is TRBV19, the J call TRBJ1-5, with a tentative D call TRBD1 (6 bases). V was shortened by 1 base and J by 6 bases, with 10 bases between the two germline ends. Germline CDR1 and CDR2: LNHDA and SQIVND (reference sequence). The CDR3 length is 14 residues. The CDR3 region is CASSIVGGSQPQHF. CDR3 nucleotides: TGTGCCAGTAGTATAGTAGGGGGGTCTCAGCCCCAGCATTTT.

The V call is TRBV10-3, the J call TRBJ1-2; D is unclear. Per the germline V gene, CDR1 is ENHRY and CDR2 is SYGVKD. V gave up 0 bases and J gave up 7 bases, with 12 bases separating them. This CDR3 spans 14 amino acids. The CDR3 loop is CAISESVGIGGYTF. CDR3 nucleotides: TGTGCCATCAGTGAGTCCGTTGGGATTGGTGGCTACACCTTC.

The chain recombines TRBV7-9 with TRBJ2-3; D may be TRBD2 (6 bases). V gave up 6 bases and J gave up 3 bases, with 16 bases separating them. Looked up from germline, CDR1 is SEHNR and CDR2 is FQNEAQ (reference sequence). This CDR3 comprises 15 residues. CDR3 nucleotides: TGTGCCAGCAGGACGGAGGGGTTGGGAACAGATACGCAGTATTTT. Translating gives CASRTEGLGTDTQYF.

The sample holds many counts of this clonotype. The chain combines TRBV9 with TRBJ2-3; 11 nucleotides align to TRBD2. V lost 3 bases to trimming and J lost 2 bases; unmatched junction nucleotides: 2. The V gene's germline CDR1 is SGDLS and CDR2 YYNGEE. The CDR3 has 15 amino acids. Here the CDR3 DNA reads TGTGCCAGCAGCGGGACTAGCGGGTACACAGATACGCAGTATTTT. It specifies CASSGTSGYTDTQYF.

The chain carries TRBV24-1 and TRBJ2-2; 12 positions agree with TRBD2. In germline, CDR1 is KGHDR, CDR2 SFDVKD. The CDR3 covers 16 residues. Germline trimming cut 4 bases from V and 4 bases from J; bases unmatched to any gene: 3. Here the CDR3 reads CATSESSGGATGELFF. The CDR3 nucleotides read TGTGCCACCAGTGAGTCTAGCGGGGGGGCCACCGGGGAGCTGTTTTTT.

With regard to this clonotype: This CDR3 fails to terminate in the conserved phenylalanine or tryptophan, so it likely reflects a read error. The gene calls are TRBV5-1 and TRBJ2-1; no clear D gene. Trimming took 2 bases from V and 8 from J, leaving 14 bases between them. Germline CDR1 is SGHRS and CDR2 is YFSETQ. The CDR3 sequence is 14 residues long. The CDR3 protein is CASSFLVPSDEQFL. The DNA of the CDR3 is TGCGCCAGCAGCTTCTTAGTACCGAGCGATGAGCAGTTCCTC.

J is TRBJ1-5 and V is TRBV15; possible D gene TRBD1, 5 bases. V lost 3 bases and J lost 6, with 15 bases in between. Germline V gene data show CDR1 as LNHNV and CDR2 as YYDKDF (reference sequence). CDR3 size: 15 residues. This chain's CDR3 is CATSRTASYRQPQHF. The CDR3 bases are TGTGCCACCAGCAGGACAGCATCCTACCGTCAGCCCCAGCATTTT.

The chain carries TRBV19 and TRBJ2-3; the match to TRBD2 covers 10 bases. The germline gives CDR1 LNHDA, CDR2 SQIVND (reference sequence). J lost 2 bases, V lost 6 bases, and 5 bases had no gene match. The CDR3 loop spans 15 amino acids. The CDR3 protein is CASRLAGLYTDTQYF. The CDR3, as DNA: TGTGCCAGTAGACTAGCGGGGCTTTACACAGATACGCAGTATTTT.

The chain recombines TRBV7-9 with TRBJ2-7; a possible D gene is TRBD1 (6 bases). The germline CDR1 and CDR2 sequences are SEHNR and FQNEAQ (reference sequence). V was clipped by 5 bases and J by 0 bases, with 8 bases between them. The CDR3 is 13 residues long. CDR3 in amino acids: CASSNRASYEQYF. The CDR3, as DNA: TGTGCCAGCAGCAACAGGGCCTCCTACGAGCAGTACTTC.

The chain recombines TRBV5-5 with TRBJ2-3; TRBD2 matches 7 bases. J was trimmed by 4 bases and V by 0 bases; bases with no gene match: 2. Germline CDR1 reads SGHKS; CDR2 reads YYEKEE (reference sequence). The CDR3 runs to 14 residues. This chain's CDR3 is CASSLDRGADTQYF. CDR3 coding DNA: TGTGCCAGCAGCTTGGACCGGGGGGCAGATACGCAGTATTTT.

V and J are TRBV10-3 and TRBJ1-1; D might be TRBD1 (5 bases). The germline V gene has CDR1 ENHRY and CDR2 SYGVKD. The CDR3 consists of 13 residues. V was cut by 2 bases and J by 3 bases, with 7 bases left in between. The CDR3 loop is CAISEDSDTEAFF. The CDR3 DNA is TGTGCCATCAGTGAGGACAGCGACACTGAAGCTTTCTTT.

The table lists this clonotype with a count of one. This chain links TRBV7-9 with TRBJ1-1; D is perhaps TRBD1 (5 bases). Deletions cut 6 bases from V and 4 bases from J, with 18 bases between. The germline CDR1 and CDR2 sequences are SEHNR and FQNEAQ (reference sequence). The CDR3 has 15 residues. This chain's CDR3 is CASSEAGRGSTEAFF. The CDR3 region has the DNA TGTGCCAGCAGTGAAGCCGGGAGGGGCAGCACTGAAGCTTTCTTT.

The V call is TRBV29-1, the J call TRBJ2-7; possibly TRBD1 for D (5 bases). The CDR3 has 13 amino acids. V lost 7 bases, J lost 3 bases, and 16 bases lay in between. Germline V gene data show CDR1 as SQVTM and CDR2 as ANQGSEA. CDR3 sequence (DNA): TGCAGCGGAAGAGTCGGACAAAACTACGAGCAGTACTTC. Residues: CSGRVGQNYEQYF.

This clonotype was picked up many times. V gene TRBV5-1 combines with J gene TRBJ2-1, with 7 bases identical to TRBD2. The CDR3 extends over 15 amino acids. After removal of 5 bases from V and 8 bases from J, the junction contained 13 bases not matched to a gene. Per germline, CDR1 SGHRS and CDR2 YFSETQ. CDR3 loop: CASRSSGTTLHEQFF. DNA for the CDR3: TGCGCCAGCAGAAGTTCTGGGACTACCTTGCATGAGCAGTTCTTC.

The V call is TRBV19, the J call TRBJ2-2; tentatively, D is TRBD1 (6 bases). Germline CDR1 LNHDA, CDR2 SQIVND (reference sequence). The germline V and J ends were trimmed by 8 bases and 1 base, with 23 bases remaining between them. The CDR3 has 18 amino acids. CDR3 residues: CASLIRDTKRGNTGELFF. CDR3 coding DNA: TGTGCCAGTCTGATTAGGGACACCAAACGGGGGAACACCGGGGAGCTGTTTTTT.

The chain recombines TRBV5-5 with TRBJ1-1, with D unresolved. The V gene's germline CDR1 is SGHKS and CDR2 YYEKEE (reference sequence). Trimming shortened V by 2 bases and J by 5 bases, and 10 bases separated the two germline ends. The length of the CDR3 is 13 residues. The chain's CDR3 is CASSFPTGTEAFF. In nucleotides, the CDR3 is TGTGCCAGCAGCTTCCCAACGGGGACTGAAGCTTTCTTT.

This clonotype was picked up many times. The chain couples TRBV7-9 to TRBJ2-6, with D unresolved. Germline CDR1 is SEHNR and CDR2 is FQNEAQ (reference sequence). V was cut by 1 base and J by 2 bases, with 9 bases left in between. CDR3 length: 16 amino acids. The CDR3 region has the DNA TGTGCCAGCAGCTTAGTAGAGGTACCTGGGGCCAACGTCCTGACTTTC. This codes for CASSLVEVPGANVLTF. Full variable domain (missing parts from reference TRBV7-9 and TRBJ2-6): DTGVSQNPRHKITKRGQNVTFRCDPISEHNRLYWYRQTLGQGPEFLTYFQNEAQLEKSRLLSDRFSAERPKGSFSTLEIQRTEQGDSAMYLCASSLVEVPGANVLTFGAGSRLTVL.

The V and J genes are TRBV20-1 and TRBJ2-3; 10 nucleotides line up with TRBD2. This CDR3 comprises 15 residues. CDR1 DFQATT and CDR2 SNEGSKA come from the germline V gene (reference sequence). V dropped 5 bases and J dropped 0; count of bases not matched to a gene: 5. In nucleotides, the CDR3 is TGCAGTGCTGATTGGACTAGCGGAAGCACAGATACGCAGTATTTT. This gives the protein CSADWTSGSTDTQYF.

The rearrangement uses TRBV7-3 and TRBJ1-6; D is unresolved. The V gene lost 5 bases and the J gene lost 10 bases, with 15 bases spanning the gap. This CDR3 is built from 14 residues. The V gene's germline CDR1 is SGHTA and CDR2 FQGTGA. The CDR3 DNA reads TGTGCCAGCAGCCCCCGGACCCGAGGATCACCCCTCCACTTT. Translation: CASSPRTRGSPLHF.

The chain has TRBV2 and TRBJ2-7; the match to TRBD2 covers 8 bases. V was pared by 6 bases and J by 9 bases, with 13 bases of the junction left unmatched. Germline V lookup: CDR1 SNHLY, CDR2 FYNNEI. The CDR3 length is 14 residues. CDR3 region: CASRNLREGVRQYF. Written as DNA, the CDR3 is TGTGCCAGCAGGAACCTCCGGGAGGGGGTTAGGCAGTACTTC.

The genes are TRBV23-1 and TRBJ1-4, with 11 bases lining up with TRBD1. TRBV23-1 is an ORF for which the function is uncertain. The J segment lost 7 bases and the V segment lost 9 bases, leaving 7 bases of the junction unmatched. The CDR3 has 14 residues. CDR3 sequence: CARQDRGPGEKLFF. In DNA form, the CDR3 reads TGCGCCAGACAGGACAGGGGGCCTGGTGAAAAACTGTTTTTT.

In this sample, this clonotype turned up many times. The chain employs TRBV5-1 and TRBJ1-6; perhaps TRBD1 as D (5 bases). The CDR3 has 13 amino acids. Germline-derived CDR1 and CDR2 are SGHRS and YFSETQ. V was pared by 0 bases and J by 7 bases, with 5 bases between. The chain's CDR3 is CASSLAGNSPLHF. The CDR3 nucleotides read TGCGCCAGCAGCTTGGCAGGGAATTCACCCCTCCACTTT. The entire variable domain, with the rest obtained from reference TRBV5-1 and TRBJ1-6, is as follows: KAGVTQTPRYLIKTRGQQVTLSCSPISGHRSVSWYQQTPGQGLQFLFEYFSETQRNKGNFPGRFSGRQFSNSRSEMNVSTLELGDSALYLCASSLAGNSPLHFGNGTRLTVT.

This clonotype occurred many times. In nucleotides, the CDR3 is TGTGCCAGCAGTCACACCCCCGGGGGGGGGAGTGTCGATACGCAGTATTTT. Translation gives CASSHTPGGGSVDTQYF. The rearrangement joins TRBV6-5 to TRBJ2-3; 8 nucleotides match TRBD2. CDR1 MNHEY and CDR2 SVGAGI come from the germline V gene. V dropped 5 bases and J dropped 6; count of bases not matched to a gene: 16. The CDR3 is 17 amino acids.

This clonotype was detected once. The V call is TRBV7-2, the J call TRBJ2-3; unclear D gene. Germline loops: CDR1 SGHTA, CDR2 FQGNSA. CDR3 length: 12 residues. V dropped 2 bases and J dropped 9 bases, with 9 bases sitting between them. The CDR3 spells CASSLNTGTQYF. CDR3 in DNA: TGTGCCAGCAGCTTAAACACCGGAACGCAGTATTTT. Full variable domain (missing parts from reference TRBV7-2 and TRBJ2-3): GAGVSQSPSNKVTEKGKDVELRCDPISGHTALYWYRQSLGQGLEFLIYFQGNSAPDKSGLPSDRFSAERTGGSVSTLTIQRTQQEDSAVYLCASSLNTGTQYFGPGTRLTVL.

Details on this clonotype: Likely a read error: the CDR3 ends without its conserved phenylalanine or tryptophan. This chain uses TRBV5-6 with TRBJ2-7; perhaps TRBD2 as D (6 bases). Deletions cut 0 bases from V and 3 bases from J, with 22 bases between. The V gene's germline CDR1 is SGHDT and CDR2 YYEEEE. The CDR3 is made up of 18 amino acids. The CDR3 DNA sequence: TGTGCCAGCAGCTTGGGGGGGACGATCCTACCGCGGGGCTACGAGCAGTACATC. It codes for CASSLGGTILPRGYEQYI.

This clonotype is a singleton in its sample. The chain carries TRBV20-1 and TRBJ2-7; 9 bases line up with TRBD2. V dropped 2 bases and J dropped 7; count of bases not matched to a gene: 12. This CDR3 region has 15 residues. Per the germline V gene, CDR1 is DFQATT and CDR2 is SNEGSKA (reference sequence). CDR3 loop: CSARTLLAGEGEQYF. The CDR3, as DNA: TGCAGTGCTAGAACCCTACTAGCGGGCGAGGGGGAGCAGTACTTC.